The 25 T cell receptor beta chains listed next were all sequenced from one sample in a study of T cell repertoires in cytomegalovirus infection. Via MiXCR, TCRdb re-called the reads, giving one row per CDR3 protein. The sample shows 510,000 or so distinct CDR3 sequences, about 26% of them seen only once. The source material was PBMCs. The receptors stem from a human donor in good health (CMV status not recorded). Some clones in this sample may be carry-over from other donors' samples.

This clonotype was counted at least ten times. The genes are TRBV6-2 or TRBV6-3 and TRBJ2-1; TRBD2 aligns across 15 bases. Germline V lookup: CDR1 MNHEY, CDR2 SVGEGT. V shed 7 bases and J 3 bases; nucleotides not matched to a gene: 7. This CDR3 is built from 17 residues. The CDR3 protein is CASKGLAGGLYYNEQFF. The CDR3 DNA follows: TGTGCCAGCAAGGGACTAGCGGGAGGTCTATACTACAATGAGCAGTTCTTC.

The chain has TRBV20-1 and TRBJ2-3; perhaps D is TRBD1 or TRBD2 (5 bases each). CDR1 is DFQATT and CDR2 is SNEGSKA in the germline V gene (reference sequence). The CDR3 is 14 amino acids. Trimming shortened V by 6 bases and J by 1 base, and 14 bases separated the two germline ends. CDR3 sequence (DNA): TGCAGTGCCAGGGTGGGAGTTGGCACAGATACGCAGTATTTT. This codes for CSARVGVGTDTQYF.

The genes are TRBV2 and TRBJ2-3, with D possibly called TRBD1 or TRBD2 (5 bases each). CDR3 length: 13 amino acids. The ends were cut back, 7 bases at V and 6 bases at J, with 14 bases in the middle. Germline-derived CDR1 and CDR2 are SNHLY and FYNNEI. This chain's CDR3 is CASTPGTVDTQYF. The CDR3 DNA sequence: TGTGCCAGCACCCCGGGGACGGTCGATACGCAGTATTTT.

CDR3 residues: CASSLLTGQPYEQYF. The CDR3 DNA sequence: TGTGCCAGCAGTTTACTTACGGGACAGCCCTACGAGCAGTACTTC. The rearrangement links TRBV27 to TRBJ2-7; the match to TRBD1 covers 7 bases. Trimming removed 2 bases from V and 2 bases from J; junction bases left unmatched: 6. Per germline, CDR1 MNHEY and CDR2 SMNVEV (reference sequence). The CDR3 has 15 residues.

The V and J genes are TRBV20-1 and TRBJ2-6, with TRBD1 identical over 7 bases. The CDR3 is 18 amino acids. The V gene's germline CDR1 is DFQATT and CDR2 SNEGSKA (reference sequence). The junction had 13 bases not matched to a gene; V was cut back by 5 bases and J by 0 bases. This chain's CDR3 is CSARSFDRDLSGANVLTF. The DNA for the CDR3 is TGCAGTGCTCGCAGTTTCGACAGGGACCTCTCTGGGGCCAACGTCCTGACTTTC.

The chain combines TRBV2 with TRBJ2-1; a weak D match, TRBD1 (6 bases). V dropped 10 bases and J dropped 10 bases, with 23 bases sitting between them. Germline CDR1 SNHLY, CDR2 FYNNEI. This CDR3 comprises 14 residues. The CDR3 coding sequence is TGTGCCACTCGATTACAGGGACCCCCTCGCGAGCAGTTCTTC. Translating gives CATRLQGPPREQFF.

The chain is built from TRBV7-9 and TRBJ2-5, with TRBD1 matching over 12 bases. The germline gives CDR1 SEHNR, CDR2 FQNEAQ (reference sequence). Germline trimming cut 5 bases from V and 3 bases from J; bases unmatched to any gene: 7. The CDR3 has 16 amino acids. CDR3 sequence (DNA): TGTGCCAGCAGCACGGGACAGGGGGCAGGAGAAGAGACCCAGTACTTC. This sequence encodes CASSTGQGAGEETQYF.

Only a few counts were recorded for this clonotype. This chain connects TRBV7-8 to TRBJ2-5; the D is unclear. The germline V and J ends were trimmed by 5 bases and 4 bases, with 14 bases remaining between them. Germline V CDR1 and CDR2: SGHVS, FQNEAQ. This CDR3 is 14 amino acids long. The CDR3 nucleotides are TGTGCCAGCAGCCCAAGGACCCAAGGAGAGACCCAGTACTTC. It codes for CASSPRTQGETQYF.

This clonotype was counted a few times. J is TRBJ1-2 and V is TRBV18; 7 nucleotides match TRBD1. Germline V gene data show CDR1 as KGHSH and CDR2 as LQKENI. This CDR3 comprises 13 residues. With 9 bases clipped from V and 0 bases from J, the junction kept 4 bases outside the gene matches. DNA of the CDR3: TGTGCCAGTCGGGACAGTACTAACTATGGCTACACCTTC. This translates into CASRDSTNYGYTF.

The V call is TRBV19, the J call TRBJ1-1; 7 nucleotides line up with TRBD1. Germline V lookup: CDR1 LNHDA, CDR2 SQIVND (reference sequence). V dropped 7 bases and J dropped 2; count of bases not matched to a gene: 7. This CDR3 is built from 14 residues. The CDR3, as DNA: TGTGCCAGTACCCCAGACAGGGCAAACACTGAAGCTTTCTTT. Its translation is CASTPDRANTEAFF.

The chain links TRBV12-3 or TRBV12-4 to TRBJ1-5, with 9 bases that match TRBD1. The CDR3 loop spans 15 amino acids. With 6 bases clipped from V and 7 bases from J, the junction kept 10 bases outside the gene matches. DNA for the CDR3: TGTGCCAGCAGACCCTCGGGACAGGGTGGCCAGCCCCAGCATTTT. Translated: CASRPSGQGGQPQHF.

This clonotype was recorded many times. The chain uses TRBV12-3 or TRBV12-4 and TRBJ1-4, with D unclear. The CDR3 totals 16 residues. V lost 5 bases, J lost 8 bases, and 21 bases lay in between. CDR3 nucleotides: TGTGCCAGCAGTGCCCGTCGATCGGGAATTATCGAAAAACTGTTTTTT. This translates into CASSARRSGIIEKLFF.

In its sample, this clonotype was seen a few times. The rearrangement links TRBV18 to TRBJ2-4; D possibly uses TRBD1 or TRBD2 (6 bases each). Germline V lookup: CDR1 KGHSH, CDR2 LQKENI. The V end lost 3 bases, the J end lost 14 bases, and 17 bases lay between the germline ends. The CDR3 extends over 13 amino acids. CDR3 residues: CASSPSEGRGEYF. The CDR3 DNA reads as TGTGCCAGCTCACCTTCGGAGGGTAGGGGGGAGTACTTC.

As for this clonotype: One end of the junction does not line up with germline, which may come from a read error. The chain employs TRBV5-3 and TRBJ1-4, with D possibly matching TRBD1 (5 bases). TRBV5-3 is noted as an ORF with a role that remains uncertain. The CDR3 covers 16 residues. This CDR3 is CASSSPERGSGEKLFF. The CDR3 DNA is TGTGCCAGCAGCTCCCCCGAACGGGGGTCGGGTGAAAAACTGTTTTTT.

This rearrangement joins TRBV12-3 or TRBV12-4 to TRBJ1-2; D not resolved. V lost 3 bases and J lost 1, with 6 bases in between. The CDR3 has 13 residues. The CDR3 region is CASSFTDNYGYTF. The CDR3 DNA sequence: TGTGCCAGCAGTTTTACGGATAACTATGGCTACACCTTC.

The V and J genes are TRBV7-9 and TRBJ2-7; 7 nucleotides agree with TRBD1. Trimming cost V 6 bases and J 0 bases; bases outside gene matches: 8. Germline CDR1 and CDR2: SEHNR and FQNEAQ (reference sequence). This CDR3 is built from 15 residues. CDR3 loop: CASSRQGSLSYEQYF. The DNA for the CDR3 is TGTGCCAGCAGTAGACAGGGCTCCCTCTCCTACGAGCAGTACTTC.

In this sample, this clonotype turned up a few times. The CDR3 spells CASSLEGGRGNEKLFF. CDR3 in DNA: TGTGCCAGCAGCTTAGAAGGGGGCAGGGGTAATGAAAAACTGTTTTTT. J is TRBJ1-4 and V is TRBV7-2; TRBD1 matches at 7 bases. With V trimmed by 1 base and J by 4 bases, 6 bases remained unmatched. The V gene's germline CDR1 is SGHTA and CDR2 FQGNSA. CDR3 length: 16 amino acids. Looking up the rest from reference TRBV7-2 and TRBJ1-4 gives the full variable domain: GAGVSQSPSNKVTEKGKDVELRCDPISGHTALYWYRQSLGQGLEFLIYFQGNSAPDKSGLPSDRFSAERTGGSVSTLTIQRTQQEDSAVYLCASSLEGGRGNEKLFFGSGTQLSVL.

This clonotype has a count of ten or more. V usage is TRBV7-2 and J usage is TRBJ1-2; 7 bases match TRBD1. The CDR3 consists of 15 residues. The J segment lost 6 bases and the V segment lost 4 bases, leaving 11 bases of the junction unmatched. CDR1 is SGHTA and CDR2 is FQGNSA in the germline V gene. The CDR3 DNA reads as TGTGCCAGCAGCTCACGACTTCAGACAGGGCATGGCTACACCTTC. Translated, it gives CASSSRLQTGHGYTF.

J is TRBJ1-1 and V is TRBV4-1, with 9 nucleotides matching TRBD1. Germline V lookup: CDR1 MGHRA, CDR2 YSYEKL. J lost 0 bases, V lost 4 bases, and 6 bases had no gene match. The CDR3 contains 16 residues. The CDR3: CASSPWGTGMNTEAFF. DNA for the CDR3: TGCGCCAGCAGCCCGTGGGGGACAGGGATGAACACTGAAGCTTTCTTT.

The chain couples TRBV30 to TRBJ1-1; D unclear. V was clipped by 3 bases and J by 1 base, with 6 bases between them. Germline V gives CDR1 GTSNPN, CDR2 SVGIG (reference sequence). This CDR3 spans 12 amino acids. CDR3 loop: CAWRKGNTEAFF. CDR3 bases: TGTGCCTGGAGAAAAGGGAACACTGAAGCTTTCTTT.

This clonotype was picked up many times. V is TRBV7-3 and J is TRBJ2-1, with 13 bases lining up with TRBD2. The germline gives CDR1 SGHTA, CDR2 FQGTGA. This CDR3 region has 17 residues. J was trimmed by 4 bases and V by 1 base; bases with no gene match: 4. The chain's CDR3 is CASSLKLAGGGYNEQFF. CDR3 nucleotide sequence: TGTGCCAGCAGCTTAAAACTAGCGGGAGGGGGGTACAATGAGCAGTTCTTC. The full variable domain, with the rest looked up from reference TRBV7-3 and TRBJ2-1, is GAGVSQTPSNKVTEKGKYVELRCDPISGHTALYWYRQSLGQGPEFLIYFQGTGAADDSGLPNDRFFAVRPEGSVSTLKIQRTERGDSAVYLCASSLKLAGGGYNEQFFGPGTRLTVL.

The chain couples TRBV7-9 to TRBJ2-3; a weak D match, TRBD2 (7 bases). The CDR3 runs to 14 residues. V dropped 5 bases and J dropped 5 bases, with 14 bases sitting between them. From germline, CDR1 is SEHNR and CDR2 FQNEAQ (reference sequence). The CDR3 here is CASSIRGAVDTQYF. The CDR3, as DNA: TGTGCCAGCAGCATTCGGGGGGCCGTAGATACGCAGTATTTT.

This clonotype appeared many times. The chain carries TRBV7-2 and TRBJ1-6; D is ambiguous. The CDR3 consists of 12 residues. The germline V gene encodes CDR1 SGHTA and CDR2 FQGNSA. Trimming cost V 2 bases and J 8 bases, with 4 bases left between them. The CDR3 here is CASSLFDSPLHF. The CDR3 DNA follows: TGTGCCAGCAGCTTATTCGATTCACCCCTCCACTTT.

J is TRBJ1-6 and V is TRBV28; D may be TRBD1 (5 bases). The CDR3 spans 15 residues. Germline-derived CDR1 and CDR2 are MDHEN and SYDVKM. The ends were cut back, 1 base at V and 10 bases at J, with 14 bases in the middle. The CDR3 DNA follows: TGTGCCAGCAGTTTATCGACAAGCGGACACTCACCCCTCCACTTT. It specifies CASSLSTSGHSPLHF. The full variable domain, in which reference TRBV28 and TRBJ1-6 provide the parts outside the CDR3, is DVKVTQSSRYLVKRTGEKVFLECVQDMDHENMFWYRQDPGLGLRLIYFSYDVKMKEKGDIPEGYSVSREKKERFSLILESASTNQTSMYLCASSLSTSGHSPLHFGNGTRLTVT.

This clonotype was observed at least ten times. The CDR3 bases are TGTGCCAGCAGCCGAAATAACCAGGACAGGGGGCGTAGCTACGAGCAGTACGTC. Protein: CASSRNNQDRGRSYEQYV. V is TRBV7-9 and J is TRBJ2-7; 11 bases agree with TRBD1. V lost 5 bases and J lost 3; bases outside the gene matches: 15. Germline lookup yields CDR1 SEHNR and CDR2 FQNEAQ (reference sequence). This CDR3 region has 18 residues.